This TCR beta chain was sequenced during a study of cytomegalovirus exposure and HLA in healthy donors. General study results and limits: As was reported, the classifier diagnosed cytomegalovirus status with high specificity and sensitivity.

About this clone: Antigen unknown.

V lost 4 bases, J lost 2 bases, and 7 bases stayed unmatched. The CDR3 runs to 14 residues. The germline CDR1 and CDR2 sequences are SQVTM and ANQGSEA. Use of 60 Vbeta and 13 Jbeta primers characterized the PCR. Assay: immunoSEQ multiplex PCR; the TCRdb copy retains only in-frame clones and omits some. Of about 180,000 clones listed, about 80% are singletons. The chain recombines TRBV29-1 with TRBJ1-1, with 7 bases aligning to TRBD1. Sequenced: PBMCs. The clonotype originates from a man aged 18 to 29 in good health and CMV-seronegative. In nucleotides, the CDR3 is TGCAGCGTTGTATTGGGACAGCTAAACACTGAAGCTTTCTTT. Residues: CSVVLGQLNTEAFF.